A selection of T cell receptor beta chains follows, all from one sample in a study of blood T cell repertoires in COVID-19. Here immunoSEQ multiplex PCR was the method, and the copy in TCRdb shows in-frame clones only, minus some. The sample includes about 190,000 clones, 88% of them seen just once. Sequencing input: peripheral blood. The receptors were gathered from a man aged 30 to 45 with acute or convalescent COVID-19. Each CDR3 is given with its conserved first and last residue. D genes are given only for firm matches. A row's size may be missing; if present it is once, few, many or a size class.

d_gene	j_gene	abundance	v_gene	CDR3nt	CDR3aa
TRBD1	TRBJ2-7	NA	TRBV6-5	TGTGCCAGCAGTTACAACAACCGACAGGGTCCCTACGAGCAGTACTTC	CASSYNNRQGPYEQYF
TRBD2	TRBJ2-3	NA	TRBV30	TGTGCCTGGAGTGTACGGGGGGGCACAGATACGCAGTATTTT	CAWSVRGGTDTQYF
NA	TRBJ2-5	once	TRBV11-2	TGTGCCAGCAGCTTTGAGGCCTTTGTAGAGACCCAGTACTTC	CASSFEAFVETQYF
TRBD1	TRBJ1-1	NA	TRBV28	TGTGCCAGCAGTTTATCCGGACAGGCCTCTGAAGCTTTCTTT	CASSLSGQASEAFF
TRBD1	TRBJ2-5	NA	TRBV6-5	TGTGCCAGCAGTTACACCGGGACAGGGACTGGGGAGACCCAGTACTTC	CASSYTGTGTGETQYF
NA	TRBJ1-5	NA	TRBV10-2	TGCGCCAGCAAGGGGGGGACGGGCAATCAGCCCCAGCATTTT	CASKGGTGNQPQHF
NA	TRBJ2-7	few	TRBV11-2	TGTGCCAGCAGCTTTCATTACGAGCAGTACTTC	CASSFHYEQYF
NA	TRBJ2-1	NA	TRBV11-3	TGTGCCAGCAGCTTAGCCGGGGGGCTTGCGGATGAGCAGTTCTTC	CASSLAGGLADEQFF
TRBD1	TRBJ2-6	once	TRBV24-1	TGTGCCACCAGTGATCGGACAGGACTCAGCTCTGGGGCCAACGTCCTGACTTTC	CATSDRTGLSSGANVLTF
TRBD1	TRBJ2-3	NA	TRBV28	TGTGCCAGCAGTCGGGACAGGCACACAGATACGCAGTATTTT	CASSRDRHTDTQYF
NA	TRBJ2-7	once	TRBV5-1	TGCGCCAGCAGCTGGGGCCTCTGGGTCTACGAGCAGTACTTC	CASSWGLWVYEQYF
NA	TRBJ1-4	NA	TRBV28	TGTGCCAGCAGCCCGGCGGAGAGGGGGGGAGGTGAAAAACTGTTTTTT	CASSPAERGGGEKLFF
NA	TRBJ2-2	once	TRBV5-4	TGTGCCAGCAGCTTGGCTGGGACTAACACCGGGGAGCTGTTTTTT	CASSLAGTNTGELFF
NA	TRBJ2-3	NA	TRBV6-5	TGTGCCAGCAGTTACGCACTTGGCACAGATACGCAGTATTTT	CASSYALGTDTQYF
NA	TRBJ1-2	NA	TRBV7-9	TGTGCCAGCAGCTCAGGCGATAGTAACTATGGCTACACCTTC	CASSSGDSNYGYTF
TRBD2	TRBJ2-1	NA	TRBV5-4	TGTGCCAGCAGCCGGGGGGGCGGGAGGAACAATGAGCAGTTCTTC	CASSRGGGRNNEQFF
NA	TRBJ2-1	NA	TRBV6-9	TGTGCCAGAGGACAGAATTGCAATGAGCAGTTCTTC	CARGQNCNEQFF
NA	TRBJ2-7	NA	TRBV7-2	TGTGCCAGCACCCAAGTTAAGGGGGTGGGCGAGCAGTACTTC	CASTQVKGVGEQYF
TRBD1	TRBJ1-1	NA	TRBV6-5	TGTGCCAGCAGCTACCAACAGGGGCCGGTGGGCACTGAAGCTTTCTTT	CASSYQQGPVGTEAFF
NA	TRBJ2-1	NA	TRBV2	TGTGCCAGCAGTGACCCTAGCGACCCCTCCTACAATGAGCAGTTCTTC	CASSDPSDPSYNEQFF
NA	TRBJ1-2	once	TRBV30	TGTGCCTGGAGTGTGGGAGGCGGCTACACCTTC	CAWSVGGGYTF
NA	TRBJ2-5	NA	TRBV4-1	TGCGCCAGCAGCCAAGTTAGAGTAGAGACCCAGTACTTC	CASSQVRVETQYF
NA	TRBJ1-3	NA	TRBV9	TGTGCCAGCAGCTCCCGGCGGGACTCTGGAAACACCATATATTTT	CASSSRRDSGNTIYF
NA	TRBJ2-2	few	TRBV10-2	TGCGCCAGCAGAACGGGAACCCGAGGCTCCGGGGAGCTGTTTTTT	CASRTGTRGSGELFF
NA	TRBJ1-2	NA	TRBV3-1/TRBV3-2	TGTGCCAGCAGCCAAGAGTCTATACAGGATGATGGCTACACCTTC	CASSQESIQDDGYTF
TRBD1	TRBJ2-2	NA	TRBV5-1	TGCGCCAGCAGCTTGGCCAAACAACTGGACAGGACTTACACCGGGGAGCTGTTTTTT	CASSLAKQLDRTYTGELFF
TRBD1	TRBJ1-6	NA	TRBV5-6	TGTGCCAGCAGCTTGTATTCGGGACAGGGCAATTCACCCCTCCACTTT	CASSLYSGQGNSPLHF
TRBD2	TRBJ2-1	NA	TRBV11-3	TGTGCCAGCAGTTATAGCGGGAGGTACAATGAGCAGTTCTTC	CASSYSGRYNEQFF
TRBD1	TRBJ2-1	NA	TRBV20-1	TGCAGTGCTAGTCGACAGGGGGACAATGAGCAGTTCTTC	CSASRQGDNEQFF
NA	TRBJ1-1	NA	TRBV3-1/TRBV3-2	TGTGCCAGCAGCACAGGGCGGAACACTGAAGCTTTCTTT	CASSTGRNTEAFF
TRBD1	TRBJ1-2	NA	TRBV5-1	TGCGCCAGCAGCTTGCCTGGGACAGGGGTTAGCTCAGGCTACACCTTC	CASSLPGTGVSSGYTF
NA	TRBJ1-2	NA	TRBV28	TGTGCCAGCAGATCAGGGCCCACGGGGGACTATGGCTACACCTTC	CASRSGPTGDYGYTF
TRBD2	TRBJ2-1	NA	TRBV24-1	TGTGCCACCAGTGATTCGGGACTAGCGGACTACAATGAGCAGTTCTTC	CATSDSGLADYNEQFF
TRBD2	TRBJ2-3	NA	TRBV7-2	TGTGCCAGCAGCTTCTTTCGGACTAGCGGGAGAAGGATCTCAGATACGCAGTATTTT	CASSFFRTSGRRISDTQYF
NA	TRBJ1-1	NA	TRBV6-5	TGTGCCAGCACGGGCAGGGGCTTGTTGGACACTGAAGCTTTCTTT	CASTGRGLLDTEAFF
NA	TRBJ1-3	NA	TRBV28	TGTGCCAGCAGTTTATCAACTATCTCTGGAAACACCATATATTTT	CASSLSTISGNTIYF
TRBD2	TRBJ2-7	NA	TRBV5-1	TGCGCCAGCAGCTTGAACTCGGGAGGAGGGAGCGAGCAGTACTTC	CASSLNSGGGSEQYF
NA	TRBJ2-1	NA	TRBV18	TGTGCCAGCTCACCACTCAATGGCCCAGGGGACAATGAGCAGTTCTTC	CASSPLNGPGDNEQFF
TRBD2	TRBJ2-2	NA	TRBV19	TGTGCCAGTAGTATTCAGAAGCGGGGGTTCACCGGGGAGCTGTTTTTT	CASSIQKRGFTGELFF
TRBD1	TRBJ1-1	NA	TRBV9	TGTGCCAGCAGCGCGACAGGGGGCACGAAGGCTTTCTTT	CASSATGGTKAFF
NA	TRBJ1-1	NA	TRBV11-3	TGTGCCAGCAGCTTAGGAGGGAACACTGAAGCTTTCTTT	CASSLGGNTEAFF
TRBD2	TRBJ2-2	NA	TRBV10-1	TGCGCCAGCTCCCGTGGTAGCGGGAGGGGATTTGCCGGGGAGCTGTTTTTT	CASSRGSGRGFAGELFF
NA	TRBJ2-1	NA	TRBV19	TGTGCCAGTAGTCCCGACTCAAACAATGAGCAGTTCTTC	CASSPDSNNEQFF
TRBD1	TRBJ1-4	NA	TRBV28	TGTGCCAGCAGTCTGACAGGGTTCAGGGAAAAACTGTTTTTT	CASSLTGFREKLFF
TRBD1	TRBJ1-4	NA	TRBV5-1	TGCGCCAGCAGCTTAGGGACAGGGCTACGGAGGGAAAAACTGTTTTTT	CASSLGTGLRREKLFF
NA	TRBJ2-3	NA	TRBV3-1/TRBV3-2	TGTGCCAGCAGCCAATCTCCAGGTTATTCAGATACGCAGTATTTT	CASSQSPGYSDTQYF
TRBD2	TRBJ2-1	NA	TRBV9	TGTGCCAGCAGCGTAGGGCTAGCGGGCTACAATGAGCAGTTCTTC	CASSVGLAGYNEQFF
TRBD1	TRBJ2-2	NA	TRBV6-5	TGTGCCAGCAGTATGCTAACGGGACAGGGCAAGTTTTTT	CASSMLTGQGKFF
NA	TRBJ1-2	NA	TRBV30	TGTGCCTGGAGTGTAACAGGGACCTATGTGGGCTACACCTTC	CAWSVTGTYVGYTF
TRBD1	TRBJ1-5	once	TRBV6-5	TGTGCCAGCATTCCCCCGGGACAGGGGAATCAGCCCCAGCATTTT	CASIPPGQGNQPQHF
TRBD1	TRBJ1-4	NA	TRBV23-1	TGCGCCAGCAGTCAATCTGTGGCCAGGGGGAGTGAAAAACTGTTTTTT	CASSQSVARGSEKLFF
TRBD1	TRBJ2-7	NA	TRBV28	TGTGCCAGCAGACCAACAGGGGGCGCACGCTACGAGCAGTACTTC	CASRPTGGARYEQYF
NA	TRBJ2-7	few	TRBV2	TGTGCCAGCAACCAACAGGGATCTGCCTACGAGCAGTACTTC	CASNQQGSAYEQYF
NA	TRBJ2-3	NA	TRBV19	TGTGCCAGTAGTTTCAGACAGGTTGCAGATACGCAGTATTTT	CASSFRQVADTQYF
TRBD1	TRBJ2-7	NA	TRBV29-1	TGCAGCGCCTTGGACAGGGGAGGGCAGTACTTC	CSALDRGGQYF